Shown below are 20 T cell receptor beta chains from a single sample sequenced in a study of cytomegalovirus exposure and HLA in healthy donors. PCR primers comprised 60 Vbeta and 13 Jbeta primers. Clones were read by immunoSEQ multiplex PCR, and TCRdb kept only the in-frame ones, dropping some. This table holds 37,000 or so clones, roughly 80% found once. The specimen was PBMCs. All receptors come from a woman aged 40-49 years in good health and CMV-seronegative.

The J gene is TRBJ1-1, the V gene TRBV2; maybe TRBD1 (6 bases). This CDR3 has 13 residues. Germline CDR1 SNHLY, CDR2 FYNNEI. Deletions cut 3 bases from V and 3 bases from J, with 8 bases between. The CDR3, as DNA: TGTGCCAGCAGTGACAGGGGCCACACTGAAGCTTTCTTT. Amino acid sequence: CASSDRGHTEAFF.

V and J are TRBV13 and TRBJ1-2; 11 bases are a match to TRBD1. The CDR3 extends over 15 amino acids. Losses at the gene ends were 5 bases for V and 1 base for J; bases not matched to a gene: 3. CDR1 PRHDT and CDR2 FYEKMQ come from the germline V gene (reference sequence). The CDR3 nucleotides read TGTGCCAGCAGCGCCGGGACAGGGGGTAACTATGGCTACACCTTC. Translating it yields CASSAGTGGNYGYTF.

This CDR3 is CASSSGLGQETQYF. The CDR3 bases are TGTGCCAGCAGCTCGGGACTAGGCCAAGAGACCCAGTACTTC. The J gene is TRBJ2-5, the V gene TRBV7-2; TRBD2 matches at 8 bases. This CDR3 has 14 amino acids. The ends lost 4 bases at V and 1 base at J; junction bases unmatched: 2. The germline V gene encodes CDR1 SGHTA and CDR2 FQGNSA.

CDR3 nucleotide sequence: TGTGCCACCAGCAGGGGGGGGAGCACTAATGAAAAACTGTTTTTT. Protein: CATSRGGSTNEKLFF. This sequence joins TRBV15 and TRBJ1-4, with D maybe TRBD1 (5 bases). Germline V gene lookup returns CDR1 LNHNV and CDR2 YYDKDF (reference sequence). There are 15 residues in the CDR3. V dropped 3 bases and J dropped 2 bases, with 10 bases sitting between them.

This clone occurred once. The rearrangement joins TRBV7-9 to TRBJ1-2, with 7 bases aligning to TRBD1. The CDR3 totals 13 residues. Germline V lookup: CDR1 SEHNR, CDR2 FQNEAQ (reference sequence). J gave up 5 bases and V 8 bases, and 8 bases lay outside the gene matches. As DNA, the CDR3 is TGTGCCAGCGGCGACAGGGCGAGGTATGGCTACACCTTC. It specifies CASGDRARYGYTF.

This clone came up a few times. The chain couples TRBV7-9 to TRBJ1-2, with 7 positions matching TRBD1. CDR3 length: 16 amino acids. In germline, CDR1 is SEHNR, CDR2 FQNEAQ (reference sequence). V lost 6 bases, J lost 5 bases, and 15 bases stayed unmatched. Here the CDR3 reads CASSATGTARRYGYTF. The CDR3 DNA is TGTGCCAGCAGTGCAACCGGGACAGCTCGCCGGTATGGCTACACCTTC.

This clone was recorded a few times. The DNA of the CDR3 is TGTGCCAGCAGTGCAAGGGCGGCGGGGGGGCAGAGTGAGCAGTTCTTC. Its protein is CASSARAAGGQSEQFF. This chain connects TRBV6-4 to TRBJ2-1; 9 bases line up with TRBD2. The junction had 13 bases not matched to a gene; V was cut back by 4 bases and J by 9 bases. The V gene's germline CDR1 is MRHNA and CDR2 SNTAGT. The CDR3 runs to 16 residues.

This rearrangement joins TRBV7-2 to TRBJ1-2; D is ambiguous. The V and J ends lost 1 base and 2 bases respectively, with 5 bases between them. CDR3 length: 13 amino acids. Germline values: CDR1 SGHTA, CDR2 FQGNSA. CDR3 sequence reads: CASSLERNYGYTF. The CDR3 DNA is TGTGCCAGCAGCTTAGAGCGGAACTATGGCTACACCTTC.

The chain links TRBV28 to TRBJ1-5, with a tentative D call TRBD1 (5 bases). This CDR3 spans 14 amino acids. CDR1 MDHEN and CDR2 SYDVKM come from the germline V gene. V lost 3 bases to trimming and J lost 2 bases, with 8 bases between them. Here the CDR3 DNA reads TGTGCCAGCAGTTTGTGGGGGGGCAATCAGCCCCAGCATTTT. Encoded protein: CASSLWGGNQPQHF.

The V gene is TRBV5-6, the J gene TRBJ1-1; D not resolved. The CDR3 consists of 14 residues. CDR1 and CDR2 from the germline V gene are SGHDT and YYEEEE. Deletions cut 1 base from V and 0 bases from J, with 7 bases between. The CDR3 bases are TGTGCCAGCAGCTTGCGGGAAATGAACACTGAAGCTTTCTTT. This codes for CASSLREMNTEAFF.

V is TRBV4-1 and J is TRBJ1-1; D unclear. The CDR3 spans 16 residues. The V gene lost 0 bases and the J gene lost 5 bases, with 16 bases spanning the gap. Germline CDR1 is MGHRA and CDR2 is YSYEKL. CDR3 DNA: TGCGCCAGCAGCCAAGACCCCTTGAGGGTGCAGACTGAAGCTTTCTTT. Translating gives CASSQDPLRVQTEAFF.

CDR3 in DNA: TGTGCCAGTAATGGGCGGGAGACCAATTCACCCCTCCACTTT. Its protein product is CASNGRETNSPLHF. The V call is TRBV19, the J call TRBJ1-6; no definite D call. There are 14 residues in the CDR3. Deletions cut 7 bases from V and 7 bases from J, with 14 bases between. Germline CDR1 is LNHDA and CDR2 is SQIVND (reference sequence).

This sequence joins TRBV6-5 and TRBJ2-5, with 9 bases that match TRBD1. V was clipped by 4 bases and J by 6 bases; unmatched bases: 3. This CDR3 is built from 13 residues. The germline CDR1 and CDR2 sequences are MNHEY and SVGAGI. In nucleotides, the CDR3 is TGTGCCAGCAGTTGGGACAGGGAAAAGACCCAGTACTTC. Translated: CASSWDREKTQYF.

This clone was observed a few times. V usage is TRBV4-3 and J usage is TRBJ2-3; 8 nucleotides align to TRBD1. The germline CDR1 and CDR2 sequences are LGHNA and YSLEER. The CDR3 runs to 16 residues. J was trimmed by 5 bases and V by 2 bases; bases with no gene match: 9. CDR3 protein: CASSQLQTGEGDTQYF. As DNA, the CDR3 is TGCGCCAGCAGCCAACTCCAGACAGGGGAAGGAGATACGCAGTATTTT.

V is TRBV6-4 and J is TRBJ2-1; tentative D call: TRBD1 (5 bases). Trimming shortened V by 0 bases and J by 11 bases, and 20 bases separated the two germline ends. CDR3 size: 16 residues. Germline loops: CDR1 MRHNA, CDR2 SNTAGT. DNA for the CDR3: TGTGCCAGCAGTGACTCGAATTTTGCAGAGACAGCTCAGCAGTTCTTC. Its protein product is CASSDSNFAETAQQFF.

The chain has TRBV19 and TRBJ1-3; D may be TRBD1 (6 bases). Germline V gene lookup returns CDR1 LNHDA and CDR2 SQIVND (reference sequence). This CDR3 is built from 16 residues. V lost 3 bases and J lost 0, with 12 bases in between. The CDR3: CASSIAGAYSGNTIYF. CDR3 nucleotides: TGTGCCAGTAGTATTGCAGGGGCGTACTCTGGAAACACCATATATTTT.

The CDR3 spells CASTRTSSTDTQYF. The CDR3 DNA is TGTGCCAGCACCAGGACATCATCGACAGATACGCAGTATTTT. The rearrangement links TRBV2 to TRBJ2-3, with TRBD1 as a possible D gene (5 bases). Germline V gene sequence: CDR1 SNHLY, CDR2 FYNNEI. The CDR3 spans 14 residues. V was clipped by 7 bases and J by 3 bases, with 14 bases between them.

The CDR3 sequence: CASSLPGGVGTEAFF. In DNA form, the CDR3 reads TGTGCCAGCAGTTTGCCGGGGGGGGTAGGGACTGAAGCTTTCTTT. The rearrangement links TRBV28 to TRBJ1-1, with a tentative D call TRBD1 (5 bases). The CDR3 has 15 residues. Germline-derived CDR1 and CDR2 are MDHEN and SYDVKM. The ends were cut back, 3 bases at V and 5 bases at J, with 16 bases in the middle.

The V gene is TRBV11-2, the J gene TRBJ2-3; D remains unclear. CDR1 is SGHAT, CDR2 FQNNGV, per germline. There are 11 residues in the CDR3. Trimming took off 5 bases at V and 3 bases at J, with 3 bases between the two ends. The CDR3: CASSETDTQYF. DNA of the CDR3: TGTGCCAGCAGCGAGACAGATACGCAGTATTTT.

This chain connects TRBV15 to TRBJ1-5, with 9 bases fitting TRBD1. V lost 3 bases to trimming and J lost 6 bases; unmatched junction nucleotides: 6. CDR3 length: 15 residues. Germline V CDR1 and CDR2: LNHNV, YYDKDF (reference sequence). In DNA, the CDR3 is TGTGCCACCAGCAGCTTACAGGGGGCTGTTCAGCCCCAGCATTTT. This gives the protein CATSSLQGAVQPQHF.